This TCR beta chain appears in the sequencing data of a study of T cell responses to AZD1222 COVID-19 vaccine. Here immunoSEQ multiplex PCR was the method, and the copy in TCRdb shows in-frame clones only, minus some. The data contain 100,000 to 150,000 clones, less than 95% of them seen just once; the ten biggest clones take up around 6.9%. Trimming took 5 bases from V and 4 from J; bases not matched to a gene: 10. Germline values: CDR1 SGHTA, CDR2 FQGNSA. This CDR3 region has 16 residues. This chain joins TRBV7-2 and TRBJ2-1; 8 bases are a match to TRBD2. This TCR was sampled from an adult in good health. The specimen comprised peripheral blood, sampled on day 0 of AZD1222 vaccination. The CDR3 sequence is CASSDGGAELYNEQFF. The CDR3 DNA follows: TGTGCCAGCAGCGACGGGGGGGCAGAGTTATACAATGAGCAGTTCTTC.